This T cell receptor beta chain stems from a study of blood T cell repertoires in COVID-19. The authors' processing: It was from reference gene primer amplification that nucleated cell counts were estimated. The method was immunoSEQ multiplex PCR; TCRdb's version includes in-frame clones alone and lacks a portion of them. The V and J calls and clone size were taken over from that table, and D and trimming were inferred from the DNA. The table lists about 100,000 clones, roughly nine tenths of them singletons, with roughly 7.4% in the top ten. Trimming removed 1 base from V and 2 bases from J, with 10 bases in between. The V gene's germline CDR1 is SGHNT and CDR2 YENEEA. The CDR3 runs to 15 residues.

Sequenced: peripheral blood. V usage is TRBV11-3 and J usage is TRBJ2-3; tentatively, D is TRBD2 (6 bases). This TCR was sampled from a young man in a cohort sampled during active COVID-19. The CDR3 region is CASSLGRGTTDTQYF. DNA for the CDR3: TGTGCCAGCAGCTTAGGGAGGGGCACCACAGATACGCAGTATTTT.